The clone carrying this T cell receptor (beta chain) was observed a handful of times. This record comes from a study of blood T cell repertoires in COVID-19. The CDR3 contains 13 residues. Trimming took 7 bases from V and 7 from J, leaving 16 bases between them. The germline CDR1 and CDR2 sequences are MDHEN and SYDVKM. The protocol was immunoSEQ multiplex PCR, while the TCRdb copy is restricted to in-frame clones and leaves out a portion. The table shows 85,000 to 100,000 clones, with around 82% occurring only once. Sequenced input: peripheral blood. This TCR derives from a man between 50 and 59 years old who had recovered from COVID-19. The genes are TRBV28 and TRBJ1-1; maybe TRBD1 (6 bases). The CDR3 loop reads CASKSGGLNEAFF. In nucleotides, the CDR3 is TGTGCCAGCAAGAGCGGGGGGCTTAATGAAGCTTTCTTT.